These T cell receptor beta chains were read from a single sample in a study of Graves' ophthalmopathy and Graves' hyperthyroidism. MiXCR, run by TCRdb on the multiplex PCR reads, gives a single entry per CDR3 protein. The sample contains hundreds of thousands of distinct CDR3 sequences, 15% of which appear only once. Sequenced: peripheral blood. These receptors all stem from a woman aged 18-30 years with stable Graves' hyperthyroidism. The CDR3 runs from the conserved cysteine through the conserved F or W. D genes are given only for firm matches. Size tells how often a clone was seen (once, few, many) or the class of an expanded clone, and some rows leave it out.

size: few
D: TRBD2
V: TRBV20-1
J: TRBJ2-7
DNA: TGCAGTGCTGTAGACCAATCGACTAGCGGGGCTTGGTACGAGCAGTACTTC
CDR3: CSAVDQSTSGAWYEQYF

size: few
D: TRBD2
V: TRBV20-1
J: TRBJ2-7
DNA: TGCAGTGCCAGGTACCCTAGCGGGGGGCCGGGGGAGCAGTACTTC
CDR3: CSARYPSGGPGEQYF

size: many
D: NA
V: TRBV7-9
J: TRBJ1-1
DNA: TGTGCCAGCAGCACCTATCATGCGAACACTGAAGCTTTCTTT
CDR3: CASSTYHANTEAFF

size: few
D: NA
V: TRBV5-1
J: TRBJ2-6
DNA: TGCGCCAGCAGCTTGTGGGCGACAGCGAACTCTGGGGCCAACGTCCTGACTTTC
CDR3: CASSLWATANSGANVLTF

size: many
D: NA
V: TRBV27
J: TRBJ2-7
DNA: TGTGCCAGCACCGGCGGGGCCCACGAGCAGTACTTC
CDR3: CASTGGAHEQYF

size: once
D: NA
V: TRBV6-5
J: TRBJ2-7
DNA: TGTGCCAGCAGTTACCAGAAGTGGACGGAGTCCTACGAGCAGTACTTC
CDR3: CASSYQKWTESYEQYF

size: NA
D: TRBD2
V: TRBV11-2
J: TRBJ2-2
DNA: TGTGCCAGCAGCTCGGGACTAGCGGGGGGCGTGAACACCGGGGAGCTGTTTTTT
CDR3: CASSSGLAGGVNTGELFF

size: many
D: NA
V: TRBV20-1
J: TRBJ2-7
DNA: TGCAGTGCTAGCATAGGGCCCTACGAGCAGTACTTC
CDR3: CSASIGPYEQYF

size: many
D: NA
V: TRBV11-2
J: TRBJ2-7
DNA: TGTGCCAGCAGCTTAGATATCAGGGGACGGACCTACGAGCAGTACTTC
CDR3: CASSLDIRGRTYEQYF

size: many
D: TRBD1
V: TRBV13
J: TRBJ2-4
DNA: TGTGCCAGCAGCTCGACAGGGGGCAACATTCAGTACTTC
CDR3: CASSSTGGNIQYF